The 14 T cell receptor beta chains below were found in one sample sequenced in a study of blood T cell repertoires in COVID-19. Sequencing used immunoSEQ multiplex PCR; TCRdb keeps in-frame clones, though not all of them. The table lists about 6,400 clones, around 80% of them singletons, with about 12% in the top ten. The sequenced material came from peripheral blood. Source of these receptors: a human donor with active COVID-19. The donor label of this sample is uncertain.

The chain links TRBV5-1 to TRBJ2-2; D possibly corresponds to TRBD1 (6 bases). This CDR3 comprises 15 residues. Germline CDR1 is SGHRS and CDR2 is YFSETQ. V was pared by 0 bases and J by 10 bases, with 16 bases between. The CDR3 loop is CASSLAGVIGVELFF. The CDR3 DNA sequence: TGCGCCAGCAGCTTGGCAGGGGTTATAGGTGTGGAGCTGTTTTTT.

The chain carries TRBV10-3 and TRBJ2-2; 16 nucleotides line up with TRBD2. This CDR3 has 16 residues. Germline V gene lookup returns CDR1 ENHRY and CDR2 SYGVKD. The J segment lost 4 bases and the V segment lost 10 bases, leaving 6 bases of the junction unmatched. The CDR3 here is CATSGTSGRGTGELFF. Written as DNA, the CDR3 is TGTGCCACAAGTGGGACTAGCGGGAGGGGCACCGGGGAGCTGTTTTTT.

CDR3 in amino acids: CATSDWGQKKETQYF. CDR3 coding DNA: TGTGCCACCAGTGATTGGGGACAGAAAAAAGAGACCCAGTACTTC. The chain links TRBV24-1 to TRBJ2-5; 7 bases are a match to TRBD1. Per germline, CDR1 KGHDR and CDR2 SFDVKD. The ends lost 2 bases at V and 3 bases at J; junction bases unmatched: 5. There are 15 residues in the CDR3.

The gene calls are TRBV29-1 and TRBJ1-1; 7 bases are shared with TRBD1. The trim removed 4 bases at V and 5 bases at J, leaving 13 bases unmatched. Germline V gene lookup returns CDR1 SQVTM and CDR2 ANQGSEA. CDR3 length equals 15 residues. The CDR3 sequence: CSVGGKGARGTEAFF. The CDR3 DNA is TGCAGCGTTGGAGGTAAGGGGGCTCGAGGGACTGAAGCTTTCTTT.

The rearrangement joins TRBV5-4 to TRBJ2-6; TRBD1 matches at 7 bases. CDR1 and CDR2 from the germline V gene are SGHNT and YYREEE (reference sequence). Trimming cost V 4 bases and J 3 bases; bases outside gene matches: 4. The CDR3 contains 15 residues. The CDR3 loop reads CASSEGQSGANVLTF. The CDR3 region has the DNA TGTGCCAGCAGCGAGGGACAGAGTGGGGCCAACGTCCTGACTTTC.

The V gene is TRBV5-1, the J gene TRBJ2-5; 8 positions match TRBD1. Trimming took 4 bases from V and 7 from J; bases not matched to a gene: 15. There are 16 residues in the CDR3. Germline CDR1 reads SGHRS; CDR2 reads YFSETQ. CDR3 nucleotides: TGCGCCAGCAGCCCCGGGACAGGTCAATCCCGGGGGACCCAGTACTTC. It translates to CASSPGTGQSRGTQYF.

This chain joins TRBV27 and TRBJ2-5; 7 positions match TRBD1. The germline CDR1 and CDR2 sequences are MNHEY and SMNVEV (reference sequence). The CDR3 is 14 residues long. Trimming took 2 bases from V and 4 from J; bases not matched to a gene: 4. CDR3 loop: CASSLVYRGETQYF. For the CDR3, the DNA is TGTGCCAGCAGTTTAGTGTACAGGGGAGAGACCCAGTACTTC.

This clone has a single count. V is TRBV3-1 (or the pseudogene TRBV3-2) and J is TRBJ1-1; 11 bases are a match to TRBD1. In germline, CDR1 is LGHDT, CDR2 YNNKEL (reference sequence). There are 16 residues in the CDR3. V was clipped by 4 bases and J by 7 bases; unmatched bases: 11. CDR3 sequence: CASSRRLGQGVHEAFF. The CDR3, as DNA: TGTGCCAGCAGCCGAAGGTTGGGACAGGGGGTACATGAAGCTTTCTTT.

The rearrangement uses TRBV9 and TRBJ2-1; TRBD2 is a possible D gene (6 bases). The CDR3 is 17 amino acids. Trimming cost V 0 bases and J 9 bases, with 22 bases left between them. Germline-derived CDR1 and CDR2 are SGDLS and YYNGEE. The CDR3 is CASSVVGGGTKTGEQFF. The CDR3, as DNA: TGTGCCAGCAGCGTAGTGGGAGGCGGGACCAAAACAGGTGAGCAGTTCTTC.

The rearrangement links TRBV5-6 to TRBJ1-4; 10 positions match TRBD1. The CDR3 extends over 18 amino acids. Germline loops: CDR1 SGHDT, CDR2 YYEEEE. The trim removed 4 bases at V and 12 bases at J, leaving 21 bases unmatched. The CDR3 region is CASSDRGTGAHLADELFF. The CDR3 bases are TGTGCCAGCAGCGATAGAGGGACAGGGGCCCACCTCGCGGACGAACTGTTTTTT.

This chain links TRBV4-3 with TRBJ1-2; 8 bases agree with TRBD1. This CDR3 contains 15 residues. Per germline, CDR1 LGHNA and CDR2 YSLEER. V gave up 0 bases and J gave up 6 bases; unmatched junction bases: 6. The CDR3 DNA is TGCGCCAGCAGCCAAGATAGGACAGGGAGGGATGGCTACACCTTC. Protein sequence: CASSQDRTGRDGYTF.

The chain joins TRBV5-1 to TRBJ1-1, with a possible D match to TRBD1 (6 bases). The CDR3 is 14 residues long. CDR1 is SGHRS, CDR2 YFSETQ, per germline. The V end lost 4 bases, the J end lost 0 bases, and 10 bases lay between the germline ends. The CDR3 DNA is TGCGCCAGCAGCGGTGACAGGTTGAACACTGAAGCTTTCTTT. This codes for CASSGDRLNTEAFF.

This clone was detected only once. V usage is TRBV7-2 and J usage is TRBJ1-2; tentative D call: TRBD1 (5 bases). CDR1 is SGHTA and CDR2 is FQGNSA in the germline V gene. Trimming removed 0 bases from V and 8 bases from J, with 10 bases in between. The CDR3 totals 13 residues. The CDR3, as DNA: TGTGCCAGCAGCTTAGCCAGGGAAGACGGCTACACCTTC. This translates into CASSLAREDGYTF.

The chain couples TRBV15 to TRBJ2-1; 12 nucleotides align to TRBD2. The CDR3 consists of 20 residues. Germline-derived CDR1 and CDR2 are LNHNV and YYDKDF (reference sequence). The J segment lost 3 bases and the V segment lost 4 bases, leaving 16 bases of the junction unmatched. The CDR3 coding sequence is TGTGCCACCAGCACACCCCCGGGGACTAGCGGGTCTTTTAACTACAATGAGCAGTTCTTC. Translated, it gives CATSTPPGTSGSFNYNEQFF.